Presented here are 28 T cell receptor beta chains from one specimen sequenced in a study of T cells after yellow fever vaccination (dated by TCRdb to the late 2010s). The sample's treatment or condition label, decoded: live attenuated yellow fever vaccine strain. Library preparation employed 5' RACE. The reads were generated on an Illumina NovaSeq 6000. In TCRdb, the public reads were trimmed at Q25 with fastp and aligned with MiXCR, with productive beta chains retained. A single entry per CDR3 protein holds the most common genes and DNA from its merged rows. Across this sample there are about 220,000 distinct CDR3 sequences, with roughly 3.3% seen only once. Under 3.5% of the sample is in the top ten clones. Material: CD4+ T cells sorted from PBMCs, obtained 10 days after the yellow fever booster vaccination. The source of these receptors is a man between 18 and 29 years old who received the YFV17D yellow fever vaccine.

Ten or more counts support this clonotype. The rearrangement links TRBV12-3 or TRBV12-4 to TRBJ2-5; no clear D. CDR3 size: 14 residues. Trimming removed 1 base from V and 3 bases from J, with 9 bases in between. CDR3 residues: CASSLVAAEETQYF. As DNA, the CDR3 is TGTGCCAGCAGTTTAGTGGCAGCCGAAGAGACCCAGTACTTC.

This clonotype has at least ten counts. CDR3 in amino acids: CASSLNAGVGEQYF. The CDR3 DNA reads TGTGCCAGCAGCTTAAATGCGGGGGTAGGAGAGCAGTACTTC. The chain couples TRBV7-2 to TRBJ2-7; 7 nucleotides match TRBD2. With V trimmed by 2 bases and J by 7 bases, 8 bases remained unmatched. CDR1 is SGHTA, CDR2 FQGNSA, per germline. CDR3 length: 14 amino acids.

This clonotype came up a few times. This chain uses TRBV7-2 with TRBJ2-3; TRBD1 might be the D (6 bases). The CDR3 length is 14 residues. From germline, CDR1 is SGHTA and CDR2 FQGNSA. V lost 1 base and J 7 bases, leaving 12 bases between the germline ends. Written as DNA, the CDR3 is TGTGCCAGCAGCTTAGGAACAGGGATTTATACGCAGTATTTT. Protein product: CASSLGTGIYTQYF.

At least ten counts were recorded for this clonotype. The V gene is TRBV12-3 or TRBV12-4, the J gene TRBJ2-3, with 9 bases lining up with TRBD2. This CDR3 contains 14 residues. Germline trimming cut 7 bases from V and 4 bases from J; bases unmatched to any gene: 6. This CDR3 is CASNPGLASDTQYF. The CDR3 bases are TGTGCCAGCAACCCGGGACTAGCATCAGATACGCAGTATTTT.

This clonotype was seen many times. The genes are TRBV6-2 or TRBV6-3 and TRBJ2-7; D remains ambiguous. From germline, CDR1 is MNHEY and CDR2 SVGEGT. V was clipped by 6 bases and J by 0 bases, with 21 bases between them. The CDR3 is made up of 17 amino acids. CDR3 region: CASSDPVSRPFSYEQYF. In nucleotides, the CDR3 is TGTGCCAGCAGCGACCCGGTTTCACGGCCGTTCTCCTACGAGCAGTACTTC.

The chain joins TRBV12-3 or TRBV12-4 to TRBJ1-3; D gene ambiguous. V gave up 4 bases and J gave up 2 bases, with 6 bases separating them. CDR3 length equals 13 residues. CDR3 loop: CASSWMAGNTIYF. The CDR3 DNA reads TGTGCCAGCAGTTGGATGGCTGGAAACACCATATATTTT.

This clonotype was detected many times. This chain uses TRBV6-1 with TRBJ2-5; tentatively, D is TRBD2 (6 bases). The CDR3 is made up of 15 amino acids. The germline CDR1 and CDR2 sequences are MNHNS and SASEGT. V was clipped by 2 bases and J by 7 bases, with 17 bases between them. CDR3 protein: CASSESLGRGVTQYF. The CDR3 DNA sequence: TGTGCCAGCAGTGAATCGTTGGGGCGCGGGGTGACCCAGTACTTC.

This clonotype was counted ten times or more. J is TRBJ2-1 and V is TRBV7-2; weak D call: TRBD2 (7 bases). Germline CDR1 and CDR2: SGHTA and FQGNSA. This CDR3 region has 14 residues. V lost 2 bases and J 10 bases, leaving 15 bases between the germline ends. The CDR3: CASSLLRRGHEQFF. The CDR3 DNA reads TGTGCCAGCAGCTTATTGAGGCGGGGGCACGAGCAGTTCTTC.

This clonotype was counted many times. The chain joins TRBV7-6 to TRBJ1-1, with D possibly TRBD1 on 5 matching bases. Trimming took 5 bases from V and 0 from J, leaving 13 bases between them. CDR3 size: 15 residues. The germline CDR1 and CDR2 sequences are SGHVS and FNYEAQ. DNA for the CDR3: TGTGCCAGCAGCCAACGCAGGGTTATGAACACTGAAGCTTTCTTT. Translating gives CASSQRRVMNTEAFF.

The chain's CDR3 is CASRKGDRSNEKLFF. The DNA for the CDR3 is TGTGCCAGCAGAAAAGGGGACAGATCTAATGAAAAACTGTTTTTT. The chain employs TRBV12-3 or TRBV12-4 and TRBJ1-4; 7 bases line up with TRBD1. The CDR3 runs 15 residues. The V gene end was trimmed by 6 bases and the J gene end by 3 bases; junction bases not matched to a gene: 7.

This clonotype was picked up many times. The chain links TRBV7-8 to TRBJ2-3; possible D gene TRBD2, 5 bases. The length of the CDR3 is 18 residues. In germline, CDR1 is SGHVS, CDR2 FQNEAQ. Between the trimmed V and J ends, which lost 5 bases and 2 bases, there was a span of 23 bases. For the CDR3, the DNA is TGTGCCAGCAGCCCTACTAGAGACTCTCAAGTTTCCACAGATACGCAGTATTTT. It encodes CASSPTRDSQVSTDTQYF. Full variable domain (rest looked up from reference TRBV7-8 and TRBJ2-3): GAGVSQSPRYKVAKRGQDVALRCDPISGHVSLFWYQQALGQGPEFLTYFQNEAQLDKSGLPSDRFFAERPEGSVSTLKIQRTQQEDSAVYLCASSPTRDSQVSTDTQYFGPGTRLTVL.

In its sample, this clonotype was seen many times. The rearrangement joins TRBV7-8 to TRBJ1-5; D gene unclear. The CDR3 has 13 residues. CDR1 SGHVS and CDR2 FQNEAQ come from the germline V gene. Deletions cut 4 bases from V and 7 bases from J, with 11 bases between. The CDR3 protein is CASSYAREQPQHF. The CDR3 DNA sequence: TGTGCCAGCAGCTACGCAAGGGAACAGCCCCAGCATTTT.

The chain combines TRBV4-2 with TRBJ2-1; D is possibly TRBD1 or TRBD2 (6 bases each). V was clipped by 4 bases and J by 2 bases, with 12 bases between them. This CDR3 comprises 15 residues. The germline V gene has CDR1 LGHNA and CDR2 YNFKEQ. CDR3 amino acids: CASSPRGAAYNEQFF. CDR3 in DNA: TGTGCCAGCAGCCCGAGGGGGGCTGCCTACAATGAGCAGTTCTTC.

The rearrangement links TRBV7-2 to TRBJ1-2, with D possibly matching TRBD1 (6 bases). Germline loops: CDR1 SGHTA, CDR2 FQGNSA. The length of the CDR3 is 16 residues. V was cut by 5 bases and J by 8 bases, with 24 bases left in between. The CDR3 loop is CASSPRRAGAVGGYTF. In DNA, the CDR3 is TGTGCCAGCAGCCCCCGAAGGGCAGGGGCAGTCGGGGGCTACACCTTC.

The CDR3 loop reads CASMRDRMVDYGYTF. CDR3 coding DNA: TGTGCCAGCATGAGGGACAGGATGGTCGACTATGGCTACACCTTC. The genes are TRBV2 and TRBJ1-2; 8 bases fit TRBD1. Losses at the gene ends were 7 bases for V and 3 bases for J; bases not matched to a gene: 10. Germline assignment: CDR1 SNHLY and CDR2 FYNNEI. CDR3 length equals 15 residues.

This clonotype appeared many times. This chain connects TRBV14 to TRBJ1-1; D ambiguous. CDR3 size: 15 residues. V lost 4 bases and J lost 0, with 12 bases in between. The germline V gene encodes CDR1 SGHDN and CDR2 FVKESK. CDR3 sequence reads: CASSPLGRMNTEAFF. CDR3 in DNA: TGTGCCAGCAGCCCGCTTGGGCGGATGAACACTGAAGCTTTCTTT.

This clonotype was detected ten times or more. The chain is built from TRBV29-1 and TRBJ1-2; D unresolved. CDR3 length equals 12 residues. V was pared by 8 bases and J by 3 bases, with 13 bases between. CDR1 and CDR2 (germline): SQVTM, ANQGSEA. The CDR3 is CSCAEVHYGYTF. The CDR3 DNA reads TGCAGCTGCGCAGAGGTTCACTATGGCTACACCTTC. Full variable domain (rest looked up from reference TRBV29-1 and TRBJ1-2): SAVISQKPSRDICQRGTSLTIQCQVDSQVTMMFWYRQQPGQSLTLIATANQGSEATYESGFVIDKFPISRPNLTFSTLTVSNMSPEDSSIYLCSCAEVHYGYTFGSGTRLTVV.

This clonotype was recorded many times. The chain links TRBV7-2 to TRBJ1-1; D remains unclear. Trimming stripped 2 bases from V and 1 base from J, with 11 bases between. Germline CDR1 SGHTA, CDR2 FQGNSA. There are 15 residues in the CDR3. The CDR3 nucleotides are TGTGCCAGCAGCTTAACCGGGCCTTCGAACACTGAAGCTTTCTTT. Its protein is CASSLTGPSNTEAFF.

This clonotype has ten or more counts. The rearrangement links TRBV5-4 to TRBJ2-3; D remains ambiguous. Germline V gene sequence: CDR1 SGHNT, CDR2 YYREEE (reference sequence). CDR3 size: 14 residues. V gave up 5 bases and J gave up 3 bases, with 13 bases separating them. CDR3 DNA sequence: TGTGCCAGCAGTACCTCCGGGCGGACAGATACGCAGTATTTT. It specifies CASSTSGRTDTQYF. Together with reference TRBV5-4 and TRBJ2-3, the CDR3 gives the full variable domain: ETGVTQSPTHLIKTRGQQVTLRCSSQSGHNTVSWYQQALGQGPQFIFQYYREEENGRGNFPPRFSGLQFPNYSSELNVNALELDDSALYLCASSTSGRTDTQYFGPGTRLTVL.

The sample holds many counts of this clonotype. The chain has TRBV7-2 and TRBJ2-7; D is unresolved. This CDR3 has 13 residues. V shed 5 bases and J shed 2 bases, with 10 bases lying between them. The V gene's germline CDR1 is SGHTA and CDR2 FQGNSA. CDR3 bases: TGTGCCAGCAGCCCGCGGACGGCCTACGAGCAGTACTTC. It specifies CASSPRTAYEQYF.

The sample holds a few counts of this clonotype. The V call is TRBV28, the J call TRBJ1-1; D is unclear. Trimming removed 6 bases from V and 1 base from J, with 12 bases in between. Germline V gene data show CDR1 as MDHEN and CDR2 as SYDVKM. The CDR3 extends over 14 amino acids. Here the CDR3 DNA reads TGTGCCAGCAGACTTCTAGGTAGGAACACTGAAGCTTTCTTT. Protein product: CASRLLGRNTEAFF. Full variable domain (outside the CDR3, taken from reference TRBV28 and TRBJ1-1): DVKVTQSSRYLVKRTGEKVFLECVQDMDHENMFWYRQDPGLGLRLIYFSYDVKMKEKGDIPEGYSVSREKKERFSLILESASTNQTSMYLCASRLLGRNTEAFFGQGTRLTVV.

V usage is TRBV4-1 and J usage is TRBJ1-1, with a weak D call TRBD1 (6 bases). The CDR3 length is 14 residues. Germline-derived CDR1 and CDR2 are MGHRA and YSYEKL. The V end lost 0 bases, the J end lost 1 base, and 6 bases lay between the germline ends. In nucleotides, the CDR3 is TGCGCCAGCAGCCAAGAGGACAGGAACACTGAAGCTTTCTTT. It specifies CASSQEDRNTEAFF.

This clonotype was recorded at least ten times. In DNA form, the CDR3 reads TGTGCCATCAGTGAGTTTGGCATTAATTCACCCCTCCACTTT. Its protein is CAISEFGINSPLHF. The chain uses TRBV10-3 and TRBJ1-6, with D unclear. This CDR3 spans 14 amino acids. Germline V gene sequence: CDR1 ENHRY, CDR2 SYGVKD. The germline V and J ends were trimmed by 1 base and 6 bases, with 7 bases remaining between them.

CDR3 in amino acids: CASSSDRGAGELFF. In DNA, the CDR3 is TGTGCCAGCAGCTCTGACAGGGGCGCCGGGGAGCTGTTTTTT. This sequence joins TRBV7-2 and TRBJ2-2, with 8 bases matching TRBD1. The junction had 4 bases not matched to a gene; V was cut back by 4 bases and J by 6 bases. The CDR3 has 14 amino acids. Germline values: CDR1 SGHTA, CDR2 FQGNSA.

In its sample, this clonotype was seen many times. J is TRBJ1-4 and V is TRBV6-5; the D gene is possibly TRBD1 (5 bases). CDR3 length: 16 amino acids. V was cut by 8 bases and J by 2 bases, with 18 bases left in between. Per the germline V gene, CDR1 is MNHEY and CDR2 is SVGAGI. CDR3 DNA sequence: TGTGCCAGCCGAACCCTCGGCAGGGCCACTAATGAAAAACTGTTTTTT. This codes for CASRTLGRATNEKLFF.

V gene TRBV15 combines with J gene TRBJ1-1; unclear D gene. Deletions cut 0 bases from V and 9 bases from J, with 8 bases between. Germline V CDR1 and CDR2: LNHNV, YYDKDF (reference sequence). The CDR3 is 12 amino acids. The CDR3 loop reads CATSRDGTKAFF. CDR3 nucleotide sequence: TGTGCCACCAGCAGAGATGGCACGAAAGCTTTCTTT.

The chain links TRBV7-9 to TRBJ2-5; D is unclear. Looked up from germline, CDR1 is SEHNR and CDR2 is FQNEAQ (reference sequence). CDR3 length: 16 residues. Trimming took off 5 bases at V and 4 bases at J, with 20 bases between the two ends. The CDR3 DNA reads TGTGCCAGCAGCCTAAAGCAGACGGTCAAGGGAGAGACCCAGTACTTC. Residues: CASSLKQTVKGETQYF.

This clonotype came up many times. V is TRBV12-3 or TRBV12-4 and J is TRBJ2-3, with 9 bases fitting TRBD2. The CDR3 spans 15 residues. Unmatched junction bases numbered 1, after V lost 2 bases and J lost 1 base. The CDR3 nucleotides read TGTGCCAGCAGTTTAATAGCGGGGGGCACAGATACGCAGTATTTT. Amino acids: CASSLIAGGTDTQYF.